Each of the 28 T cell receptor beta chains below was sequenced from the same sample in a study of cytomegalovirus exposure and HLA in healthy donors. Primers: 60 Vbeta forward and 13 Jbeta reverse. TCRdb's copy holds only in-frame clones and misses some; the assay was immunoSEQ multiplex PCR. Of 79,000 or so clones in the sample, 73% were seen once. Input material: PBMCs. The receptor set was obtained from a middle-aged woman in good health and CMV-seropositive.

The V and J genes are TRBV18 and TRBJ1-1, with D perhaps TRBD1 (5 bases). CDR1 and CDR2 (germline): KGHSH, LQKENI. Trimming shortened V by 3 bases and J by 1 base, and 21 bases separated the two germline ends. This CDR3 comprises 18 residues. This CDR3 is CASSPEAGPRGWNTEAFF. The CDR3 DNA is TGTGCCAGCTCACCGGAGGCGGGACCACGGGGCTGGAACACTGAAGCTTTCTTT.

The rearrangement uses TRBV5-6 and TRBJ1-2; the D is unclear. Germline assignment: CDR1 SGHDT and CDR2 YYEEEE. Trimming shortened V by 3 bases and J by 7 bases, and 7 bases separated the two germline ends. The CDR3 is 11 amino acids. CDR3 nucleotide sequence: TGTGCCAGCAGCTCCCCAGGTGGCTACACCTTC. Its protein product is CASSSPGGYTF. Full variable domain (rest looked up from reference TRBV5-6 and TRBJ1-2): DAGVTQSPTHLIKTRGQQVTLRCSPKSGHDTVSWYQQALGQGPQFIFQYYEEEERQRGNFPDRFSGHQFPNYSSELNVNALLLGDSALYLCASSSPGGYTFGSGTRLTVV.

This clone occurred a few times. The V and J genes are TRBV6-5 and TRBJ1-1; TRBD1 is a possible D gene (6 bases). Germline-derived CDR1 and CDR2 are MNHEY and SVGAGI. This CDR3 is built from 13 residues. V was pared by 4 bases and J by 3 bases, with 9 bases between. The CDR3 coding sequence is TGTGCCAGCAGTTGGGGGCGCGACACTGAAGCTTTCTTT. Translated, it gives CASSWGRDTEAFF.

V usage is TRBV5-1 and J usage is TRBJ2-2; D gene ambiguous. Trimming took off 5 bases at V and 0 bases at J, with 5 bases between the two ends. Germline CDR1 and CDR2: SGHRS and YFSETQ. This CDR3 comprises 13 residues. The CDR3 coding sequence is TGCGCCAGCAGAACGGCGAACACCGGGGAGCTGTTTTTT. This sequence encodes CASRTANTGELFF. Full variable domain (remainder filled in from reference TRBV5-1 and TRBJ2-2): KAGVTQTPRYLIKTRGQQVTLSCSPISGHRSVSWYQQTPGQGLQFLFEYFSETQRNKGNFPGRFSGRQFSNSRSEMNVSTLELGDSALYLCASRTANTGELFFGEGSRLTVL.

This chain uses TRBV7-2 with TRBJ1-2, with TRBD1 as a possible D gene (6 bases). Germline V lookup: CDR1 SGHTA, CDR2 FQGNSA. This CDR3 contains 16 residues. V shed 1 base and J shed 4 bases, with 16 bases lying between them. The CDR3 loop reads CASSLEGGAASYGYTF. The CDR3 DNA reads TGTGCCAGCAGCTTAGAGGGGGGGGCAGCTTCCTATGGCTACACCTTC.

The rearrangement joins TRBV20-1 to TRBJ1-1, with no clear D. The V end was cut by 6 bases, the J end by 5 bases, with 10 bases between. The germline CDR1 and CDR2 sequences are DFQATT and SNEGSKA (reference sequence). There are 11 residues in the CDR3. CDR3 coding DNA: TGCAGTGCACAATCGTGGACTGAAGCTTTCTTT. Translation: CSAQSWTEAFF.

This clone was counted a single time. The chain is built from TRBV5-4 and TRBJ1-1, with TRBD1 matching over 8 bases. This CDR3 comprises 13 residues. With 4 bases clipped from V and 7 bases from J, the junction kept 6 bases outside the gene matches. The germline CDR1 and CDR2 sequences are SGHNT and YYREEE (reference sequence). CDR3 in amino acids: CASSPDREGEAFF. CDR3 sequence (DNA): TGTGCCAGCAGCCCGGACAGGGAAGGTGAAGCTTTCTTT.

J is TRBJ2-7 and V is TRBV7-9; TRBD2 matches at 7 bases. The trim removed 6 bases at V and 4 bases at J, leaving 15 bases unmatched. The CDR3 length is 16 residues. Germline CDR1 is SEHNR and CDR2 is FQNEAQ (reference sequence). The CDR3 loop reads CASRELKTSPSYEQYF. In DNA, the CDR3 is TGTGCCAGCAGGGAACTGAAGACTAGCCCTTCTTACGAGCAGTACTTC.

As DNA, the CDR3 is TGTGCCAGCACCGAGGACAGGACAGGCAATCAGCCCCAGCATTTT. Protein: CASTEDRTGNQPQHF. The chain links TRBV6-5 to TRBJ1-5, with 7 bases aligning to TRBD1. This CDR3 is built from 15 residues. The V gene end was trimmed by 7 bases and the J gene end by 2 bases; junction bases not matched to a gene: 8. Germline lookup yields CDR1 MNHEY and CDR2 SVGAGI.

The CDR3 region is CASSIQTANTEAFF. Here the CDR3 DNA reads TGTGCCAGTAGTATCCAGACAGCCAACACTGAAGCTTTCTTT. This chain uses TRBV19 with TRBJ1-1; a weak D match, TRBD1 (5 bases). The CDR3 runs 14 residues. Germline V gene data show CDR1 as LNHDA and CDR2 as SQIVND (reference sequence). V dropped 3 bases and J dropped 2 bases, with 10 bases sitting between them.

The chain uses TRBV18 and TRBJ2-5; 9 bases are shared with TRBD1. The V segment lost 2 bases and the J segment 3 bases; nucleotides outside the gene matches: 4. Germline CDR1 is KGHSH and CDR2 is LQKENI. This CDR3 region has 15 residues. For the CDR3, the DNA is TGTGCCAGCTCACCAATTGGACAGGGGAAAGAGACCCAGTACTTC. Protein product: CASSPIGQGKETQYF. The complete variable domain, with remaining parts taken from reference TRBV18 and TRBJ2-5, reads NAGVMQNPRHLVRRRGQEARLRCSPMKGHSHVYWYRQLPEEGLKFMVYLQKENIIDESGMPKERFSAEFPKEGPSILRIQQVVRGDSAAYFCASSPIGQGKETQYFGPGTRLLVL.

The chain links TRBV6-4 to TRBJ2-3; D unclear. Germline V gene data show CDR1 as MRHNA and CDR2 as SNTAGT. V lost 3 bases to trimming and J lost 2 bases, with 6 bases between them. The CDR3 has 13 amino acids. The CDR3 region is CASSEAHTDTQYF. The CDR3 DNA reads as TGTGCCAGCAGTGAAGCTCACACAGATACGCAGTATTTT.

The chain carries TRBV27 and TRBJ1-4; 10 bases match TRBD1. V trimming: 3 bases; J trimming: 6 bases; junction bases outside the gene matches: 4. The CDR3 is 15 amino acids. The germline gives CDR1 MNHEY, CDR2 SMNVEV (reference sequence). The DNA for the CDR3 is TGTGCCAGCAGTTTTACGGGACAGGGGTATGAAAAACTGTTTTTT. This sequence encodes CASSFTGQGYEKLFF.

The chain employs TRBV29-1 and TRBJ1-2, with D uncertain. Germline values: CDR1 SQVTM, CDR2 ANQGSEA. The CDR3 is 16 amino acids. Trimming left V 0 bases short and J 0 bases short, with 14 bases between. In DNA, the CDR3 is TGCAGCGTTGAAGAGATTCGACCGGGTGCTAACTATGGCTACACCTTC. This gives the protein CSVEEIRPGANYGYTF.

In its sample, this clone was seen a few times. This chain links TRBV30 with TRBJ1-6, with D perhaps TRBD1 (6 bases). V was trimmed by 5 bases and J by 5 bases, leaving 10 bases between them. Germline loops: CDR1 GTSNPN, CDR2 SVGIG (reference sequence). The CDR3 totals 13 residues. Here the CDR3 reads CAWVGQNNSPLHF. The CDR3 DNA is TGTGCCTGGGTCGGACAGAATAATTCACCCCTCCACTTT. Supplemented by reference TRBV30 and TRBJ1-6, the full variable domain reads SQTIHQWPATLVQPVGSPLSLECTVEGTSNPNLYWYRQAAGRGLQLLFYSVGIGQISSEVPQNLSASRPQDRQFILSSKKLLLSDSGFYLCAWVGQNNSPLHFGNGTRLTVT.

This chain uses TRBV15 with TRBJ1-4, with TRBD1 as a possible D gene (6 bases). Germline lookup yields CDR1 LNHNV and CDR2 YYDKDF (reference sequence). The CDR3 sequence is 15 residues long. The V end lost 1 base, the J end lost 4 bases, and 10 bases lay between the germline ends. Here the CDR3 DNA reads TGTGCCACCAGCAGAGCCAGGGGAATTAATGAAAAACTGTTTTTT. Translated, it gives CATSRARGINEKLFF.

CDR3 region: CASSFQRQRSDEAFF. CDR3 bases: TGTGCCAGCAGCTTCCAAAGACAGAGGTCCGATGAAGCTTTCTTT. V is TRBV7-8 and J is TRBJ1-1; D is possibly TRBD1 (5 bases). V was trimmed by 3 bases and J by 7 bases, leaving 18 bases between them. Looked up from germline, CDR1 is SGHVS and CDR2 is FQNEAQ. The length of the CDR3 is 15 residues.

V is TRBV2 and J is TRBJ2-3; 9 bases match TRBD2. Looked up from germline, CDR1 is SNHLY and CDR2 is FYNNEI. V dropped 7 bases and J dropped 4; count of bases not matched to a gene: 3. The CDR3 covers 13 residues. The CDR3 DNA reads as TGTGCCAGCACCGCGGGGGGGCCAGATACGCAGTATTTT. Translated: CASTAGGPDTQYF. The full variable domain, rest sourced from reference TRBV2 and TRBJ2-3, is EPEVTQTPSHQVTQMGQEVILRCVPISNHLYFYWYRQILGQKVEFLVSFYNNEISEKSEIFDDQFSVERPDGSNFTLKIRSTKLEDSAMYFCASTAGGPDTQYFGPGTRLTVL.

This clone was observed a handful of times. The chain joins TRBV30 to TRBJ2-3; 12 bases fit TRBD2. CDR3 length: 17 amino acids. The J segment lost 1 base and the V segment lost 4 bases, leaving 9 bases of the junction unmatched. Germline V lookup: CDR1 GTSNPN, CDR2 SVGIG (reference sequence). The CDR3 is CAWTPLAGGYGTDTQYF. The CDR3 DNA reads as TGTGCCTGGACACCTCTAGCGGGGGGGTATGGCACAGATACGCAGTATTTT.

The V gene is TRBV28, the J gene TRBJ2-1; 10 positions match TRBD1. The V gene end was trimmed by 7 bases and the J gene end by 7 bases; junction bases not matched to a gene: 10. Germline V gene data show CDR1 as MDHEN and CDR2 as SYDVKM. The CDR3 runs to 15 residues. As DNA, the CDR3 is TGTGCCAGCAATACCGGGACAGGGGTCGGGAATGAGCAGTTCTTC. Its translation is CASNTGTGVGNEQFF. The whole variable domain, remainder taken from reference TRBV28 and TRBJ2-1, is DVKVTQSSRYLVKRTGEKVFLECVQDMDHENMFWYRQDPGLGLRLIYFSYDVKMKEKGDIPEGYSVSREKKERFSLILESASTNQTSMYLCASNTGTGVGNEQFFGPGTRLTVL.

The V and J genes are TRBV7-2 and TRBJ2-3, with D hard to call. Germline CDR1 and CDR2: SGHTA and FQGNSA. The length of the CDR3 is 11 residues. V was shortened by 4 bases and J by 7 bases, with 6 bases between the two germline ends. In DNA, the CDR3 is TGTGCCAGCAGCTCGACTTATACGCAGTATTTT. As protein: CASSSTYTQYF.

For the CDR3, the DNA is TGCGCCAGCAGCTCTAGTACCAGGGGAGCTAATGAAAAACTGTTTTTT. This gives the protein CASSSSTRGANEKLFF. This sequence joins TRBV5-1 and TRBJ1-4, with a weak D call TRBD1 (6 bases). V was trimmed by 3 bases and J by 3 bases, leaving 15 bases between them. Germline V gene data show CDR1 as SGHRS and CDR2 as YFSETQ. The CDR3 has 16 residues.

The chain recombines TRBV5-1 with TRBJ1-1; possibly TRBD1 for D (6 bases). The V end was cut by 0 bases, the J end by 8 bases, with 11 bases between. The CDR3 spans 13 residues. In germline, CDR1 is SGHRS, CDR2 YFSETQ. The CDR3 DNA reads TGCGCCAGCAGCTTGGACAGGGAGGGAGAAGCTTTCTTT. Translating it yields CASSLDREGEAFF.

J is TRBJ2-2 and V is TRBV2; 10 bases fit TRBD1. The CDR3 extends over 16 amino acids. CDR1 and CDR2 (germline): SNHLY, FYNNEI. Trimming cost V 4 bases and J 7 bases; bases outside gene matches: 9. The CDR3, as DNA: TGTGCCAGCAGTGCTCCGGGACAGGGGAGGGTCGGGGAGCTGTTTTTT. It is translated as CASSAPGQGRVGELFF.

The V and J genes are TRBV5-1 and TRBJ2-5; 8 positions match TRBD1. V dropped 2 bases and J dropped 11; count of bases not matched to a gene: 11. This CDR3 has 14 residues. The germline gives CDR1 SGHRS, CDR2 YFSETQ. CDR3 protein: CASSFLGQGEAQYF. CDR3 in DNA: TGCGCCAGCAGCTTTTTAGGACAGGGAGAGGCACAGTACTTC.

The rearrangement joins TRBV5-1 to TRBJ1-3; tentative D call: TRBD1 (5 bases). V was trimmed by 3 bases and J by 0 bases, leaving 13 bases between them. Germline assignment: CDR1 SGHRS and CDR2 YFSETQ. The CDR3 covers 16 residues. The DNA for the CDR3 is TGCGCCAGCAGCTCAAGCTGGGGCTACTCTGGAAACACCATATATTTT. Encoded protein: CASSSSWGYSGNTIYF.

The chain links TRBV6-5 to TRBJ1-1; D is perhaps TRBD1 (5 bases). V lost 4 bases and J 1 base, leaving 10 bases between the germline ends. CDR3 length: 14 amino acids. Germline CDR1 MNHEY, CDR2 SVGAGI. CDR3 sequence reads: CASSSPGQNTEAFF. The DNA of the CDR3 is TGTGCCAGCAGTTCCCCTGGACAGAACACTGAAGCTTTCTTT.

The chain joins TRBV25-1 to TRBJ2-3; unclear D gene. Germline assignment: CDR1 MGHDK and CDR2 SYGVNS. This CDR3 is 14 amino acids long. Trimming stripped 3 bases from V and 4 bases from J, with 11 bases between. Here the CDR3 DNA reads TGTGCCAGCAGTGAGTCAGGCTCCCCAGATACGCAGTATTTT. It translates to CASSESGSPDTQYF.